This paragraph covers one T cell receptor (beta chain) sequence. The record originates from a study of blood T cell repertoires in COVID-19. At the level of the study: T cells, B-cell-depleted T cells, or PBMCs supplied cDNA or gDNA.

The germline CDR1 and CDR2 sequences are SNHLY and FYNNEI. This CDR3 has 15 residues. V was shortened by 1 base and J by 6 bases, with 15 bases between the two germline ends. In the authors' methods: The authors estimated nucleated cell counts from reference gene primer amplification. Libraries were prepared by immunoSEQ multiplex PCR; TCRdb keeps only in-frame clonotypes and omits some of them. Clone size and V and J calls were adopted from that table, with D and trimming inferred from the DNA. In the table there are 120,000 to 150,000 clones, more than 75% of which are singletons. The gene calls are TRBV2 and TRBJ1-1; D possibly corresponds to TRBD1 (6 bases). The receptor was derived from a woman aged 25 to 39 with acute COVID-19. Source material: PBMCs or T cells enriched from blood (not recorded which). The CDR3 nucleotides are TGTGCCAGCAGTGAAGATGGCAGGGGTAAGGCTGAAGCTTTCTTT. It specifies CASSEDGRGKAEAFF.